The 14 T cell receptor beta chains listed next were all sequenced from one sample in a study of human T cells and chemical hapten exposure (dated by TCRdb to the early 2020s). In the paper's terms, the time point label means: patch test 2, 6 weeks after DPC sensitization. The treatment or condition label for this specimen denotes: therapeutic diphenylcyclopropenone sensitization with weekly scalp DPC. Library creation used RACE. Reads for this sample came from a NextSeq 500. TCRdb handled the public reads itself, with Q25 trimming in fastp and clone calling in MiXCR, and kept productive beta chains. Rows with a matching CDR3 protein are joined into one entry that keeps the most common DNA and genes. The sample includes 330,000 or so distinct CDR3 sequences, with around 6% observed a single time. About 6% of the sample rests with the top ten. The sequencing used whole blood, collected in connection with sensitization to the hapten diphenylcyclopropenone (DPC). The receptors here all came from a woman between 18 and 29 years old with alopecia areata. Some clones in this sample may be carry-over from other donors' samples.

This chain links TRBV2 with TRBJ2-5, with 11 nucleotides matching TRBD2. V trimming: 6 bases; J trimming: 5 bases; junction bases outside the gene matches: 8. This CDR3 has 15 amino acids. CDR1 is SNHLY and CDR2 is FYNNEI in the germline V gene. The CDR3 reads CASRERLAGGETQYF. CDR3 DNA: TGTGCCAGCAGGGAAAGGCTAGCGGGGGGTGAGACCCAGTACTTC.

This clonotype was observed a handful of times. CDR3 loop: CAISGSAGISSTDTQYF. Written as DNA, the CDR3 is TGTGCCATCAGTGGTAGCGCTGGGATCTCTAGCACAGATACGCAGTATTTT. The gene calls are TRBV10-3 and TRBJ2-3, with a tentative D call TRBD2 (5 bases). Looked up from germline, CDR1 is ENHRY and CDR2 is SYGVKD. The germline V and J ends were trimmed by 4 bases and 0 bases, with 17 bases remaining between them. This CDR3 is 17 amino acids long.

The sample holds a few counts of this clonotype. The rearrangement links TRBV7-2 to TRBJ2-1, with D maybe TRBD2 (5 bases). V was trimmed by 5 bases and J by 3 bases, leaving 14 bases between them. The CDR3 extends over 15 amino acids. Germline V gene lookup returns CDR1 SGHTA and CDR2 FQGNSA. The CDR3 coding sequence is TGTGCCAGCAGCCCTGGGCCGGGGTACTACAATGAGCAGTTCTTC. Protein sequence: CASSPGPGYYNEQFF.

V gene TRBV4-1 combines with J gene TRBJ2-3, with unresolved D. CDR3 length equals 15 residues. V shed 0 bases and J shed 4 bases, with 11 bases lying between them. Per the germline V gene, CDR1 is MGHRA and CDR2 is YSYEKL. The CDR3 protein is CASSQDPNRADTQYF. The CDR3 coding sequence is TGCGCCAGCAGCCAAGACCCAAACCGGGCAGATACGCAGTATTTT.

This chain connects TRBV11-1 to TRBJ2-5, with D tentatively TRBD1 (8 bases). The CDR3 sequence is 19 residues long. V lost 3 bases to trimming and J lost 6 bases, with 29 bases between them. Per the germline V gene, CDR1 is SGHAT and CDR2 is FQDESV (reference sequence). The CDR3 region has the DNA TGTGCCAGCAGCTTTTCCCTACAGGGGGGGGCGAAGTCCGGGAAGACCCAGTACTTC. Amino acids: CASSFSLQGGAKSGKTQYF.

The chain combines TRBV7-2 with TRBJ2-1, with TRBD1 matching over 8 bases. The CDR3 covers 15 residues. CDR1 is SGHTA, CDR2 FQGNSA, per germline. Unmatched junction bases numbered 12, after V lost 4 bases and J lost 10 bases. In nucleotides, the CDR3 is TGTGCCAGCAGCTCGACAAGGGGGACAGGAGAGGAGCAGTTCTTC. Translating it yields CASSSTRGTGEEQFF.

The chain links TRBV7-2 to TRBJ1-6; D might be TRBD1 (6 bases). Trimming pared 1 base from V and 9 bases from J, leaving 13 bases between. The CDR3 extends over 15 amino acids. Germline CDR1 reads SGHTA; CDR2 reads FQGNSA. The CDR3 region has the DNA TGTGCCAGCAGCTTAGACGGGACAAGGGGTTCACCCCTCCACTTT. Protein: CASSLDGTRGSPLHF.

The rearrangement uses TRBV20-1 and TRBJ2-3; 13 bases match TRBD2. V gave up 3 bases and J gave up 5 bases; unmatched junction bases: 8. The CDR3 has 16 amino acids. Germline V CDR1 and CDR2: DFQATT, SNEGSKA (reference sequence). The CDR3 DNA reads TGCAGTGCTAGTCCCGGACTAGCGGGAGCGAAAGATACGCAGTATTTT. Protein: CSASPGLAGAKDTQYF.

The chain employs TRBV5-1 and TRBJ1-2, with a tentative D call TRBD1 (5 bases). V lost 3 bases to trimming and J lost 7 bases, with 19 bases between them. Germline CDR1 reads SGHRS; CDR2 reads YFSETQ. There are 15 residues in the CDR3. Here the CDR3 DNA reads TGCGCCAGCAGCTCCAGGTTCGCGGGGGACGGTGGCTACACCTTC. It translates to CASSSRFAGDGGYTF.

The sample holds many counts of this clonotype. The genes are TRBV6-6 and TRBJ1-2, with 9 bases identical to TRBD1. Germline loops: CDR1 MNHNY, CDR2 SVGAGI (reference sequence). This CDR3 has 15 residues. The ends lost 4 bases at V and 3 bases at J; junction bases unmatched: 6. In nucleotides, the CDR3 is TGTGCCAGCAGTTTTGTTGGACAGGGGTACTATGGCTACACCTTC. Amino acid sequence: CASSFVGQGYYGYTF.

Here the CDR3 reads CASSELWGRFTDTQYF. CDR3 nucleotide sequence: TGTGCCAGCAGTGAATTATGGGGCAGGTTCACAGATACGCAGTATTTT. The genes are TRBV25-1 and TRBJ2-3, with D possibly being TRBD1 (5 bases). The V gene's germline CDR1 is MGHDK and CDR2 SYGVNS. The CDR3 is 16 residues long. The V end was cut by 1 base, the J end by 2 bases, with 13 bases between.

This clonotype turned up a few times. The gene calls are TRBV18 and TRBJ1-1, with a weak D call TRBD1 (5 bases). Per germline, CDR1 KGHSH and CDR2 LQKENI. CDR3 length equals 15 residues. The V gene lost 3 bases and the J gene lost 6 bases, with 17 bases spanning the gap. The CDR3 spells CASSPWEGRKAEAFF. CDR3 nucleotide sequence: TGTGCCAGCTCACCCTGGGAGGGACGAAAGGCTGAAGCTTTCTTT.

The chain employs TRBV4-3 and TRBJ2-3; maybe TRBD2 (6 bases). The CDR3 consists of 18 residues. V lost 0 bases, J lost 0 bases, and 16 bases lay in between. Germline CDR1 LGHNA, CDR2 YSLEER. The CDR3 nucleotides read TGCGCCAGCAGCCAAGAAGGAGGTGGCGCGGGGAGCACAGATACGCAGTATTTT. This gives the protein CASSQEGGGAGSTDTQYF.

V and J are TRBV9 and TRBJ1-6; TRBD1 might be the D (6 bases). This CDR3 has 16 amino acids. In germline, CDR1 is SGDLS, CDR2 YYNGEE. Trimming shortened V by 2 bases and J by 2 bases, and 11 bases separated the two germline ends. CDR3 sequence (DNA): TGTGCCAGCAGCGTGGACAGAAGCGCCTATAATTCACCCCTCCACTTT. Translation: CASSVDRSAYNSPLHF.